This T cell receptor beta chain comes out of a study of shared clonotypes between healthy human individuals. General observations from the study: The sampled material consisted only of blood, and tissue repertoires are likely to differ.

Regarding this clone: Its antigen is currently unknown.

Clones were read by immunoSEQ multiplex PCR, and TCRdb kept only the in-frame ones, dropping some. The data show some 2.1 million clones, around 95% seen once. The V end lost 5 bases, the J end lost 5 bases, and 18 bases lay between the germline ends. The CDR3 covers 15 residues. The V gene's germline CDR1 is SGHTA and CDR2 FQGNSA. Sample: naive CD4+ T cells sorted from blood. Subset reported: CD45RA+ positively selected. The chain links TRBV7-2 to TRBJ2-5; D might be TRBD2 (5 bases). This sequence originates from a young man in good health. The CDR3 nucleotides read TGTGCCAGCAGCGGTCGGGCTAGCTCTCAGGAGACCCAGTACTTC. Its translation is CASSGRASSQETQYF.